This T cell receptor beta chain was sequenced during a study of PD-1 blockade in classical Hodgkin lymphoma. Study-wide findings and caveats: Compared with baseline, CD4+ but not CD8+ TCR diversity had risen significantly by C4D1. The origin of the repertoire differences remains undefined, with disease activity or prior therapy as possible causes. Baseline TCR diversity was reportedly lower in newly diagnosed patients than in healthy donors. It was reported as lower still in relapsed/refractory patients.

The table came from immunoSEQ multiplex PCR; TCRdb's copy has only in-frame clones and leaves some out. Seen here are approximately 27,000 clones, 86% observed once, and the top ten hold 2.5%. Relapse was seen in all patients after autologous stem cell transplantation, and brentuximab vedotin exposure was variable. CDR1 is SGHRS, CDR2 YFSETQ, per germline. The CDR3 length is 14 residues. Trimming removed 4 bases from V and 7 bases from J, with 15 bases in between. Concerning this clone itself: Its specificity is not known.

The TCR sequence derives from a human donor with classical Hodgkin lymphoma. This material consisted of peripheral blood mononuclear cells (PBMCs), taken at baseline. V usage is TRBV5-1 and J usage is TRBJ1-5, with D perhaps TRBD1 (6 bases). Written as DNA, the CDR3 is TGCGCCAGCAGCCCGACAGGAGCCCAACAGCCCCAGCATTTT. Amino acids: CASSPTGAQQPQHF. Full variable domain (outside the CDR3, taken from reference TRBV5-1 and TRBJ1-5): KAGVTQTPRYLIKTRGQQVTLSCSPISGHRSVSWYQQTPGQGLQFLFEYFSETQRNKGNFPGRFSGRQFSNSRSEMNVSTLELGDSALYLCASSPTGAQQPQHFGDGTRLSIL.